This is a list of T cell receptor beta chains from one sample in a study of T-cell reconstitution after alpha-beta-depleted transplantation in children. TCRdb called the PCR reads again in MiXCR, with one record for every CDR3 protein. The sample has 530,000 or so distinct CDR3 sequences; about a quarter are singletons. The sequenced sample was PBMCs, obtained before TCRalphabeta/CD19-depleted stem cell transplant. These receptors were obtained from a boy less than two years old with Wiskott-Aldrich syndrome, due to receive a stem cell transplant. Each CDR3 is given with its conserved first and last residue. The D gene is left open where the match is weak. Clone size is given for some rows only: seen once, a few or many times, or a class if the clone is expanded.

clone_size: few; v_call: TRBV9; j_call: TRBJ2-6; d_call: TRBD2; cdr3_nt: TGTGCCAGCAGCGCGGGCCGGGGGGGACTAGCGGGAGCTGGGGCCAACGTCCTGACTTTC; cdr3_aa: CASSAGRGGLAGAGANVLTF
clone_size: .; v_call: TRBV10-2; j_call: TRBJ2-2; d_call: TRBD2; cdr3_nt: TGCGCCAGCACAGGACTAGCGGGAGGAACCGGGGAGCTGTTTTTT; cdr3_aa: CASTGLAGGTGELFF
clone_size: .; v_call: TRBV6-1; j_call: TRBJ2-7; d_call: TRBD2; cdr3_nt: TGTGCCAGCAGTGTTCGGGAGGGAGTCTACGAGCAGTACTTC; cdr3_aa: CASSVREGVYEQYF
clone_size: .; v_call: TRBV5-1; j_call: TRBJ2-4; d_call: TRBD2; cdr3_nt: TGCGCCAGCAGCATTCTAGCGGGAGCCAAAAACATTCAGTACTTC; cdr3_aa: CASSILAGAKNIQYF
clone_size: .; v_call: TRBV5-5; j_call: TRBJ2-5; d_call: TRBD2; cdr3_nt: TGTGCCAGCAGCTTGAGAGGGGAGGGATACCAAGAGACCCAGTACTTC; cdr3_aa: CASSLRGEGYQETQYF
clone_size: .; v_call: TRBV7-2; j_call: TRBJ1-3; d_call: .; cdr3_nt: TGTGCCAGCAGCTTAGAGGTCTCCTCTGGAAACACCATATATTTT; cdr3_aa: CASSLEVSSGNTIYF
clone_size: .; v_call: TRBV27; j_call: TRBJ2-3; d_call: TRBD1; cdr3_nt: TGTGCCAGCAGTACCCGACAGGGGGCCACAGATACGCAGTATTTT; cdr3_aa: CASSTRQGATDTQYF
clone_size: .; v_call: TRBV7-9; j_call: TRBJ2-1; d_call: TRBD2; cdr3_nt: TGTGCCAGCAAGAGGGAGGGGCATGAGCAGTTCTTC; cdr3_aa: CASKREGHEQFF
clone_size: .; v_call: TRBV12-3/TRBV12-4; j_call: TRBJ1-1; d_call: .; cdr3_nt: TGTGCCAGCAGACGACGGGCCATGAACACTGAAGCTTTCTTT; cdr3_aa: CASRRRAMNTEAFF
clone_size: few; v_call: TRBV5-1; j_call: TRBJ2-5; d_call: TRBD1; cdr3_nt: TGCGCCAGCAGCTTGGAGGGACAGGGAAGGGAGACCCAGTACTTC; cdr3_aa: CASSLEGQGRETQYF
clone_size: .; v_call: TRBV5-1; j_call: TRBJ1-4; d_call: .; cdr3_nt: TGCGCCAGCAGCTTGGTCCCGGGTGAAAAACTGTTTTTT; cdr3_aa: CASSLVPGEKLFF
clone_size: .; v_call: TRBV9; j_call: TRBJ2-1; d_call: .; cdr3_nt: TGTGCCAGCAGCCCAAGGGGGGTGTTCCATGAGCAGTTCTTC; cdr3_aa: CASSPRGVFHEQFF
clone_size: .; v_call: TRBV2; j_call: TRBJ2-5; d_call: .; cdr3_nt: TGTGCCACCATACTAGCCCTAAAGGACGGGGAGACCCAGTACTTC; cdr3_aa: CATILALKDGETQYF
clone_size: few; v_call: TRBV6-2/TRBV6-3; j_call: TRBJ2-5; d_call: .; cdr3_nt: TGTGCCAGCAGGATTCTAGGAAGTGGAGAGACCCAGTACTTC; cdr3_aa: CASRILGSGETQYF
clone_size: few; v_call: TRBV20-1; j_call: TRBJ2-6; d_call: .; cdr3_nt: TGCAGTGCCCGCGGGCGGAACTCTGGGGCCAACGTCCTGACTTTC; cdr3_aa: CSARGRNSGANVLTF
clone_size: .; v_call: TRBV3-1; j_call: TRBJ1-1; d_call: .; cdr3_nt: TGTGCCAGCAGCCTCTCGTATGTAAACACTGAAGCTTTCTTT; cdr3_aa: CASSLSYVNTEAFF
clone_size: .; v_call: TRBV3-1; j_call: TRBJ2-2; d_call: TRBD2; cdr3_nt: TGTGCCAGCAGCCAACTCGGCGGGAGGGCCGTCGGGACCGGGGAGCTGTTTTTT; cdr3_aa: CASSQLGGRAVGTGELFF
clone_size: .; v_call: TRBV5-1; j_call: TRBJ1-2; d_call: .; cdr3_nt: TGCGCCAGCAGCTTGGAAGGGACCTCAAGTGACTACACCTTC; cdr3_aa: CASSLEGTSSDYTF
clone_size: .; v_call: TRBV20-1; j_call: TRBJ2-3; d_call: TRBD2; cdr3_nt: TGCAGTGCTATACTAGCGGGAGGGGTAGATACGCAGTATTTT; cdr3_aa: CSAILAGGVDTQYF
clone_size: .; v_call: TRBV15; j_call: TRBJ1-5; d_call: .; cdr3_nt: TGTGCCACCAGCAGAGACCCCGGAGGCAATCAGCCCCAGCATTTT; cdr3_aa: CATSRDPGGNQPQHF
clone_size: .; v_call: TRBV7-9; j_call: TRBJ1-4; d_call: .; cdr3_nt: TGTGCCAGCAGCTCGACGTCCTTCGACGGGGAAAAACTGTTTTTT; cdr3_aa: CASSSTSFDGEKLFF
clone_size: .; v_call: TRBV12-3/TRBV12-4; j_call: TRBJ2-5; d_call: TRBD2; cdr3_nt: TGTGCCAGCAGTTCCCCCCCCGGGACTAGCGGGAGTAGCGAGACCCAGTACTTC; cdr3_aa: CASSSPPGTSGSSETQYF
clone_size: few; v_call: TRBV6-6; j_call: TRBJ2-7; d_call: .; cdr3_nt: TGTGCCAGCAGCAAAGGGCCATACGAGCAGTACTTC; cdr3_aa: CASSKGPYEQYF
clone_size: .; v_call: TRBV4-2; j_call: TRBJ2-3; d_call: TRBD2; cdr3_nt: TGTGCCAGCAGCGCACGCCCTCCGGGACTAGCGAGTACTAGCACAGATACGCAGTATTTT; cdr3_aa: CASSARPPGLASTSTDTQYF
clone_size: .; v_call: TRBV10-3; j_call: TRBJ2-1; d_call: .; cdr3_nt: TGTGCCATCATAATGACCGGGACCCCGGTTTACAATGAGCAGTTCTTC; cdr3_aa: CAIIMTGTPVYNEQFF
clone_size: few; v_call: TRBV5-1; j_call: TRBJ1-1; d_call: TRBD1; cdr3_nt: TGCGCCAGCAGCAAGGGACAGCCGAACACTGAAGCTTTCTTT; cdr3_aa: CASSKGQPNTEAFF
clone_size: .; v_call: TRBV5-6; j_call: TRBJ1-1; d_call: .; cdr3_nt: TGTGCCAGCAGCCGGGCGGGGCCGAACACTGAAGCTTTCTTT; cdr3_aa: CASSRAGPNTEAFF
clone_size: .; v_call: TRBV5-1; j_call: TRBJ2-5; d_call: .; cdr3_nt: TGCGCCAGCAGCTTAGTACCGGGGGCAGAGACCCAGTACTTC; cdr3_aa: CASSLVPGAETQYF
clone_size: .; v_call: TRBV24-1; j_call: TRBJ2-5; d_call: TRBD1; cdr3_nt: TGTGCCACCAGTGCGGCGACCGGGACAGGGGAAGAGACCCAGTACTTC; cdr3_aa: CATSAATGTGEETQYF
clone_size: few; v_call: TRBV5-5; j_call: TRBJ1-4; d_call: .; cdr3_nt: TGTGCCAGCAGCTTGGGGGACGGTAATGAAAAACTGTTTTTT; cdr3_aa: CASSLGDGNEKLFF
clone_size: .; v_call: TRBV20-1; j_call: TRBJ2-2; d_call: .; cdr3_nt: TGCAGTGCTAGAGTCCAGGGGTGCACCGGGGAGCTGTTTTTT; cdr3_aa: CSARVQGCTGELFF
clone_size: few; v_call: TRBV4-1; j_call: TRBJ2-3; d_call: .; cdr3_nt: TGCGCCAGCAGCCAAGTCCTGGAGTCTAGCACAGATACGCAGTATTTT; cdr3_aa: CASSQVLESSTDTQYF
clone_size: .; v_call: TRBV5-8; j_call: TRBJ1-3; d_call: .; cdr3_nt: TGTGCCAGCAGCGCCGGACAGTTCTCTGGAAACACCATATATTTT; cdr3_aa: CASSAGQFSGNTIYF
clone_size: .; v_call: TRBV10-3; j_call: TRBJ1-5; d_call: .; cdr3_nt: TGTGCCATCAGCTCTTTCAGGTGGGCCCTGGAGAGCAATCAGCCCCAGCATTTT; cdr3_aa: CAISSFRWALESNQPQHF
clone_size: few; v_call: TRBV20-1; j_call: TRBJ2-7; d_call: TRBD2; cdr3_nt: TGCAGTGCTAGAGACACCGGCCAGCGGGACTCCTACGAGCAGTACTTC; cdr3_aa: CSARDTGQRDSYEQYF
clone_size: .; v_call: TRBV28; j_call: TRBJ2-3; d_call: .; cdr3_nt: TGTGCCAGCAGTTTACGGGGGTCCCTCACAGATACGCAGTATTTT; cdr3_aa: CASSLRGSLTDTQYF
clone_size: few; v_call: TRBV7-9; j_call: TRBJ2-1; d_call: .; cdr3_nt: TGTGCCAGCAGTATCCTTCACAATGAGCAGTTCTTC; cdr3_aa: CASSILHNEQFF
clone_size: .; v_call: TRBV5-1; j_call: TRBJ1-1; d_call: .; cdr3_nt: TGCGCCAGCAGCCCCAATGGGGGGACGAGGAACACTGAAGCTTTCTTT; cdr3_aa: CASSPNGGTRNTEAFF
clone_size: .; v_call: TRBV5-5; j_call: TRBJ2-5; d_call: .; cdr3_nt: TGTGCCAGCAGGGCGACAGTGCAGGGAGAGACCCAGTACTTC; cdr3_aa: CASRATVQGETQYF
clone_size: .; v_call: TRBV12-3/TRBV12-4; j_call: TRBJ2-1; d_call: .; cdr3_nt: TGTGCCAGCAGTTTCCGGCCCGGGCAAGCTAACAATGAGCAGTTCTTC; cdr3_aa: CASSFRPGQANNEQFF
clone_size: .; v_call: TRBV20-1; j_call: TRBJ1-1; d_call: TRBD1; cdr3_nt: TGCAGTGCTAGACCGGTAAGGGACAGCACTGAAGCTTTCTTT; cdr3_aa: CSARPVRDSTEAFF
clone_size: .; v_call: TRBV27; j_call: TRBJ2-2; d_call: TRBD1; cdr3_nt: TGTGCCAGCAGTACCGGGACAGGGCGCCCCGGGGAGCTGTTTTTT; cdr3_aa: CASSTGTGRPGELFF